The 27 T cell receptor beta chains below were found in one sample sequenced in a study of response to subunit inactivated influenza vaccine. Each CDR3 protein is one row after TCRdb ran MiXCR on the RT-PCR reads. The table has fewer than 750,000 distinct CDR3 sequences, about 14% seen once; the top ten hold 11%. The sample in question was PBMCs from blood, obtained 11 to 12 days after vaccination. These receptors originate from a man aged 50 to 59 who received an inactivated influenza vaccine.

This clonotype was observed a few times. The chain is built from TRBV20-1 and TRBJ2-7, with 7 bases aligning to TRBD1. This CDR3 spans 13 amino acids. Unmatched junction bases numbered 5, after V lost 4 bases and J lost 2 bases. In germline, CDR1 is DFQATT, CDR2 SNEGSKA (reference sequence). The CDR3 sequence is CSAILQGTYEQYF. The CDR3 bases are TGCAGTGCTATCCTACAGGGGACCTACGAGCAGTACTTC.

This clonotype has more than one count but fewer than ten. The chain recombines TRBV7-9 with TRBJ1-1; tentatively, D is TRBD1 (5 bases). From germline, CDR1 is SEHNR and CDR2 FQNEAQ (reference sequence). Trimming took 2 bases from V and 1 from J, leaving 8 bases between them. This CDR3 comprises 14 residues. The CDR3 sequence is CASSLTTGNTEAFF. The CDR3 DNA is TGTGCCAGCAGCTTAACTACAGGGAACACTGAAGCTTTCTTT.

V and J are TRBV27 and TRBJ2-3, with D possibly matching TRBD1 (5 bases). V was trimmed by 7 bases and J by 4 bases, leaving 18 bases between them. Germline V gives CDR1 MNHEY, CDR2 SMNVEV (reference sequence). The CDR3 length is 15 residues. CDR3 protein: CASNQLQGRADTQYF. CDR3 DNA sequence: TGTGCCAGCAATCAACTCCAGGGTAGGGCAGATACGCAGTATTTT.

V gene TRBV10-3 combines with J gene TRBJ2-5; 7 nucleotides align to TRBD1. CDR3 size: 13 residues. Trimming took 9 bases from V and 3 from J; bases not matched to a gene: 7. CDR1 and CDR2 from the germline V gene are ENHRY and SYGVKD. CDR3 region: CAICTGVEETQYF. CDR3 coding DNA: TGTGCCATATGTACAGGGGTAGAAGAGACCCAGTACTTC.

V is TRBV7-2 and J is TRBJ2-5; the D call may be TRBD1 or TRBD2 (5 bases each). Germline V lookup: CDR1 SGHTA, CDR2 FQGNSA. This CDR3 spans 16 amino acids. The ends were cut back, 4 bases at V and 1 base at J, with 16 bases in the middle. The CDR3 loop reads CASSYVWGRTQETQYF. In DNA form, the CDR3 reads TGTGCCAGCAGCTATGTATGGGGACGGACCCAAGAGACCCAGTACTTC. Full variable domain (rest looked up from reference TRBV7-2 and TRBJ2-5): GAGVSQSPSNKVTEKGKDVELRCDPISGHTALYWYRQSLGQGLEFLIYFQGNSAPDKSGLPSDRFSAERTGGSVSTLTIQRTQQEDSAVYLCASSYVWGRTQETQYFGPGTRLLVL.

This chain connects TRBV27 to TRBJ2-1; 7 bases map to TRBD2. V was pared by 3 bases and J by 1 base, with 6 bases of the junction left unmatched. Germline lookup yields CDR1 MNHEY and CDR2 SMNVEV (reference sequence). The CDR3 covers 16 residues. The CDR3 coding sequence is TGTGCCAGCAGTTTCGGGGCTAGCGGTTCCTACAATGAGCAGTTCTTC. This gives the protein CASSFGASGSYNEQFF.

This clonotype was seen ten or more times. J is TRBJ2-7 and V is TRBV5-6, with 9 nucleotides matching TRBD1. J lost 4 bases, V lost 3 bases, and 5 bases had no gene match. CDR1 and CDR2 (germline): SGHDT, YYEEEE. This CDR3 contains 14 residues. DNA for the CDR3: TGTGCCAGCAGCTCCTGGGACAGGGAATACGAGCAGTACTTC. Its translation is CASSSWDREYEQYF.

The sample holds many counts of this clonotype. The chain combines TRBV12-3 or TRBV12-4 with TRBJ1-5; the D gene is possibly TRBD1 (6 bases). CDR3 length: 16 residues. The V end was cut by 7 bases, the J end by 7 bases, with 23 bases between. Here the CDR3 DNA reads TGTGCCAGCATTCTGACGGGGGCCAGTTGGTTGCAGCCCCAGCATTTT. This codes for CASILTGASWLQPQHF.

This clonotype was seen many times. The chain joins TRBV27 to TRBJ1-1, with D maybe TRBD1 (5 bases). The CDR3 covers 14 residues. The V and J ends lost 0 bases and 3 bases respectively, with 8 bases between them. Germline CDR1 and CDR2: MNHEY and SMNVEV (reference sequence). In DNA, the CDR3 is TGTGCCAGCAGTTTATCTGGGGCCGACACTGAAGCTTTCTTT. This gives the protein CASSLSGADTEAFF.

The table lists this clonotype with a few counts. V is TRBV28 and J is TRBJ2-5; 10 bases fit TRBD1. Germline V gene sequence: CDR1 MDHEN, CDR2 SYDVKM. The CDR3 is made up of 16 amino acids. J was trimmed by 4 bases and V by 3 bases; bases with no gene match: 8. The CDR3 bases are TGTGCCAGCAGTTTGCGAGGGACAGGGGATTCAGAGACCCAGTACTTC. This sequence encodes CASSLRGTGDSETQYF.

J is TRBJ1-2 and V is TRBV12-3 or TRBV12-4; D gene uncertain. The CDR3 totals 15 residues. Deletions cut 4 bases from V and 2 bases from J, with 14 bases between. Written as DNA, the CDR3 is TGTGCCAGCAGTTCCTCGTTGGTCCGCAACTATGGCTACACCTTC. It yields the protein CASSSSLVRNYGYTF.

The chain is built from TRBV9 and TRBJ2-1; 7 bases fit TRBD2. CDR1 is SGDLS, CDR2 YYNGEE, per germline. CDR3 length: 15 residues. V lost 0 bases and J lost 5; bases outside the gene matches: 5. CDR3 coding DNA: TGTGCCAGCAGCGTAGGGGGAGGGCCCCACAATGAGCAGTTCTTC. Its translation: CASSVGGGPHNEQFF.

This CDR3 reads CASSVGRMNTEAFF. DNA for the CDR3: TGCGCCAGCAGCGTCGGACGGATGAACACTGAAGCTTTCTTT. The rearrangement joins TRBV5-1 to TRBJ1-1; D call uncertain. The germline V gene has CDR1 SGHRS and CDR2 YFSETQ. The CDR3 runs 14 residues. V lost 4 bases to trimming and J lost 0 bases, with 10 bases between them.

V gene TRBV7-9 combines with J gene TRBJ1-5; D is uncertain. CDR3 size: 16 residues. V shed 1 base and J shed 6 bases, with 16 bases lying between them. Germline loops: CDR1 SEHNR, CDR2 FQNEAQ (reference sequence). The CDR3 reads CASSLDQGTPSQPQHF. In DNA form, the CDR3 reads TGTGCCAGCAGCTTAGACCAAGGTACGCCAAGTCAGCCCCAGCATTTT.

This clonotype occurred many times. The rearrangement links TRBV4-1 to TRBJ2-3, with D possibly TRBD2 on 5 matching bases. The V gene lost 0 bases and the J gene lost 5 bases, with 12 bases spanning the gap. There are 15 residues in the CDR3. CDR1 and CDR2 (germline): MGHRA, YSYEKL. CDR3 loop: CASSQDLPAGDTQYF. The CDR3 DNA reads TGCGCCAGCAGCCAAGATCTGCCGGCGGGAGATACGCAGTATTTT.

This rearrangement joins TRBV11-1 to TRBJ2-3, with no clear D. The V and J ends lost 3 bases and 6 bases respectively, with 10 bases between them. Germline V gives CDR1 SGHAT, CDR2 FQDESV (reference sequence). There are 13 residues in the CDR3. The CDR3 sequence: CASSFALADTQYF. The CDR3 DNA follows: TGTGCCAGCAGCTTCGCTCTGGCTGATACGCAGTATTTT.

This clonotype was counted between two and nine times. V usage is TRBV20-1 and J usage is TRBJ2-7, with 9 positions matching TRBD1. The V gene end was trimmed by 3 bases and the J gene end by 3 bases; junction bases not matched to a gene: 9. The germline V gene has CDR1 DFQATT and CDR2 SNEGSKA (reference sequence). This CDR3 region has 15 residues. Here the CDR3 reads CSARGQGSKFYEQYF. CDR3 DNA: TGCAGTGCTAGGGGACAGGGATCCAAATTCTACGAGCAGTACTTC.

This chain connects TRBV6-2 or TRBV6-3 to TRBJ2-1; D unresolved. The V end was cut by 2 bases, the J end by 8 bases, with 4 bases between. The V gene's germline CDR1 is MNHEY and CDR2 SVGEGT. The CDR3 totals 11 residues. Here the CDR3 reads CASSYSHEQFF. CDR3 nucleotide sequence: TGTGCCAGCAGTTACAGCCATGAGCAGTTCTTC.

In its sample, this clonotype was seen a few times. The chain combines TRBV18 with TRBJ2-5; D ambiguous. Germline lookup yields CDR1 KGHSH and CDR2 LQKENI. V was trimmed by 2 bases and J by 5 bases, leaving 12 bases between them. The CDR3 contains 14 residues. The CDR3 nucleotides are TGTGCCAGCTCACCATCCAACCCGCCGGAGACCCAGTACTTC. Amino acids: CASSPSNPPETQYF.

The chain's CDR3 is CASSEISTDTQYF. The DNA for the CDR3 is TGTGCCAGCAGTGAAATAAGCACAGATACGCAGTATTTT. This chain connects TRBV25-1 to TRBJ2-3; D ambiguous. Germline V gene sequence: CDR1 MGHDK, CDR2 SYGVNS. This CDR3 comprises 13 residues. V lost 2 bases, J lost 0 bases, and 3 bases lay in between.

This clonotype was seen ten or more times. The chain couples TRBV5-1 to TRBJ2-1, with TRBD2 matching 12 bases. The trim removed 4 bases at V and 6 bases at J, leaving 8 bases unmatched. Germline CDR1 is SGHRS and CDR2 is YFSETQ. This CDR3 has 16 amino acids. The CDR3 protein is CASSPLTSGSGNEQFF. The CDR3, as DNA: TGCGCCAGCAGCCCATTGACTAGCGGGAGCGGCAATGAGCAGTTCTTC.

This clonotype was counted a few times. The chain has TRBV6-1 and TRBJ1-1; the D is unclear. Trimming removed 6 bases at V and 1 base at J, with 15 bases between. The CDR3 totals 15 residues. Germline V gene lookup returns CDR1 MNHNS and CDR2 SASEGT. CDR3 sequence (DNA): TGTGCCAGCAGCCGAAAGGTTGTAGGGAACACTGAAGCTTTCTTT. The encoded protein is CASSRKVVGNTEAFF.

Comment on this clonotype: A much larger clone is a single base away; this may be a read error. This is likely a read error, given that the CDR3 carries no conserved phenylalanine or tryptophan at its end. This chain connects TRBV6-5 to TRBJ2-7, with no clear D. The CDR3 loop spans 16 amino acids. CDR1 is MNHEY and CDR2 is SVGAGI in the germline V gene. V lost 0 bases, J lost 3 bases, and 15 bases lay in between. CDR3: CASSYSTGSVGYEQYI. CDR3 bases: TGTGCCAGCAGTTACTCGACGGGCAGTGTGGGCTACGAGCAGTACATC.

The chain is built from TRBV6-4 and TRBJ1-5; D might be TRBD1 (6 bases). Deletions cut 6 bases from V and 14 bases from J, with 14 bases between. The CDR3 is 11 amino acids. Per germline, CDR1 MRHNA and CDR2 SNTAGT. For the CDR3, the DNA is TGTGCCAGCAGGACGCACAGGGAAGAGCATTTT. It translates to CASRTHREEHF.

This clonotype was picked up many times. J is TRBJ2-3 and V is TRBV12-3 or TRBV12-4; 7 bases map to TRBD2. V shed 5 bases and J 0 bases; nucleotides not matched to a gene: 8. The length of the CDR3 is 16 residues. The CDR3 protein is CASSPQRGTSTDTQYF. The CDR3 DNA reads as TGTGCCAGCAGTCCCCAGCGGGGAACTAGCACAGATACGCAGTATTTT.

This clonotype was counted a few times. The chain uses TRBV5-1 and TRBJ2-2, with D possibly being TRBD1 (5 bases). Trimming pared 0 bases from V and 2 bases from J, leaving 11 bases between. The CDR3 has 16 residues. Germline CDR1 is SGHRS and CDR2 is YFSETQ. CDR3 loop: CASSLGIQGNTGELFF. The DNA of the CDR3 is TGCGCCAGCAGCTTGGGAATCCAGGGTAACACCGGGGAGCTGTTTTTT.

CDR3 sequence: CASSYGLAGGRDTQYF. In DNA form, the CDR3 reads TGTGCCAGCAGCTACGGACTAGCGGGGGGGCGTGATACGCAGTATTTT. The J gene is TRBJ2-3, the V gene TRBV7-2; TRBD2 matches at 15 bases. Germline trimming cut 4 bases from V and 6 bases from J; bases unmatched to any gene: 5. In germline, CDR1 is SGHTA, CDR2 FQGNSA. The CDR3 runs to 16 residues.